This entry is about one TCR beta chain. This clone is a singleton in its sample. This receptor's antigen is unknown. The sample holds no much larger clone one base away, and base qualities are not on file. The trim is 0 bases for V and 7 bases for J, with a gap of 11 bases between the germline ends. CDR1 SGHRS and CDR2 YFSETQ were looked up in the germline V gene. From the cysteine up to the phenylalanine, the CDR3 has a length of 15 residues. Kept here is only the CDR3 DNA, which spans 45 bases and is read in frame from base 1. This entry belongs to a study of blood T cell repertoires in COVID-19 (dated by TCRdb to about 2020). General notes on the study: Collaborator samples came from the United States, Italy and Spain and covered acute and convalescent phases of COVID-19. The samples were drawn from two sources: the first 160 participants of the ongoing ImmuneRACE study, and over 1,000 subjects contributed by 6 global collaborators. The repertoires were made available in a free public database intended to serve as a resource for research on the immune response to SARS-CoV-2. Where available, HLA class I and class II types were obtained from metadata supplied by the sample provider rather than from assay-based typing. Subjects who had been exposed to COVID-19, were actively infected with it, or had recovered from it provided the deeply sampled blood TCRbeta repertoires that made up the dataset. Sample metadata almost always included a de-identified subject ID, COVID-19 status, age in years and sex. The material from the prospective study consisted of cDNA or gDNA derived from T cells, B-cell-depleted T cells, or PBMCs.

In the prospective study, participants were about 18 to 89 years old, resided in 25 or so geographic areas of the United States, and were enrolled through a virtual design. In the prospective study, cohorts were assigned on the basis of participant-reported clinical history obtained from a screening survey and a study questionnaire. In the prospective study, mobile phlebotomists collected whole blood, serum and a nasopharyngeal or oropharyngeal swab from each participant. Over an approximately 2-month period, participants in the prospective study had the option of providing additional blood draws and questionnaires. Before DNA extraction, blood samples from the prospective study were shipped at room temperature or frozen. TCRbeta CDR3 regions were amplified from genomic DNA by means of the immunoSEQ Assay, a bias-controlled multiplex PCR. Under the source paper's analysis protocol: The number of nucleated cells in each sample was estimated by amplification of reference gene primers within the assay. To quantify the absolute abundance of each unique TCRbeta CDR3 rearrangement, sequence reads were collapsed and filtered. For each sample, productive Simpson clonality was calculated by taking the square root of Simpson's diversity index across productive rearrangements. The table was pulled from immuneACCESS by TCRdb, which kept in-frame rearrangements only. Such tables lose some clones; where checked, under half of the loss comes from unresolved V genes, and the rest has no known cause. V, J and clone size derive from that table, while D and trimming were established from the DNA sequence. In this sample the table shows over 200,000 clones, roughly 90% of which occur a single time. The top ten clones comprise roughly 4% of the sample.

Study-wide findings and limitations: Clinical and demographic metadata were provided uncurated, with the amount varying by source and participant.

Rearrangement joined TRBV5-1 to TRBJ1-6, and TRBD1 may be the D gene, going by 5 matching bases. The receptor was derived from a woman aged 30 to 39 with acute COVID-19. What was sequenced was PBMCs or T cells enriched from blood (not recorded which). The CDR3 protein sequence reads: CASSLGAGGNSPLHF. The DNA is TGCGCCAGCAGCTTGGGGGCTGGGGGGAATTCACCCCTCCACTTT.